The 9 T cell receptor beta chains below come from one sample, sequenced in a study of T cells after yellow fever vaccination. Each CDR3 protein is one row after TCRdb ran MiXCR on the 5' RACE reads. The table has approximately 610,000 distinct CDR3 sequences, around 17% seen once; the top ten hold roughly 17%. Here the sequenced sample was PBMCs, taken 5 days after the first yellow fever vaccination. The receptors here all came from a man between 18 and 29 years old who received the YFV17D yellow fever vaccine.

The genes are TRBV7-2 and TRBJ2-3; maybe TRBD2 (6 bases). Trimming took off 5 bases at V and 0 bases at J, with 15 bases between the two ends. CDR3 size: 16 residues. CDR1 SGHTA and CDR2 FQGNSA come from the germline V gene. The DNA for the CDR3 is TGTGCCAGCAGCCCACACCGGGACTTCAGCACAGATACGCAGTATTTT. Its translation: CASSPHRDFSTDTQYF.

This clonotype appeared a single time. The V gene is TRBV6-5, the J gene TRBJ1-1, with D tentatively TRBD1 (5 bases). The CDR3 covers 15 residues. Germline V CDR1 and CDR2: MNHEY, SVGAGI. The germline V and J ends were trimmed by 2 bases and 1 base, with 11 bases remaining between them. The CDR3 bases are TGTGCCAGCAGTTACGGTGGAGGGGCGAACACTGAAGCTTTCTTT. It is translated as CASSYGGGANTEAFF.

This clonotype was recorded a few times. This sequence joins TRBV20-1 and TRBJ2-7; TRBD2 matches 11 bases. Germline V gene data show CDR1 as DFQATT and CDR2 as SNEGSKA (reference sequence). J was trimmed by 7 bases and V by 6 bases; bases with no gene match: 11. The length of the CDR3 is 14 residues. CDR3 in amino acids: CSAGTSGRTWEQYF. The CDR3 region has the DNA TGCAGTGCGGGAACTAGCGGGAGAACCTGGGAGCAGTACTTC.

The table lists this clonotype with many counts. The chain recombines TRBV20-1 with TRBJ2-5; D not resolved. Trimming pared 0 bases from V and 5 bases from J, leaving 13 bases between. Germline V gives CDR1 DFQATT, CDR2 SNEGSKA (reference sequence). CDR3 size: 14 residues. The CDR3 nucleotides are TGCAGTGCTAGAGATCGGAGAGGTGGGGAGACCCAGTACTTC. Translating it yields CSARDRRGGETQYF.

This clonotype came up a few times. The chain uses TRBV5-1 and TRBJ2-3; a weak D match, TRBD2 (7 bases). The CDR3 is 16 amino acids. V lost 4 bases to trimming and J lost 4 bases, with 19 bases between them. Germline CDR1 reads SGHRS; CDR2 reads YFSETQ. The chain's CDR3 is CASSPSGRGQSDTQYF. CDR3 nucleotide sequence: TGCGCCAGCAGCCCCAGCGGGCGGGGGCAATCAGATACGCAGTATTTT.

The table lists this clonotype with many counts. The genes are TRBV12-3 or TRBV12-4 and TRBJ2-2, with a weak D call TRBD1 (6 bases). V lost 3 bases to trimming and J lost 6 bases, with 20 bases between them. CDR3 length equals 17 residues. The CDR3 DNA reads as TGTGCCAGCAGTTTGCAGGGGACGATGTTTGTTGCCGGGGAGCTGTTTTTT. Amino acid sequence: CASSLQGTMFVAGELFF.

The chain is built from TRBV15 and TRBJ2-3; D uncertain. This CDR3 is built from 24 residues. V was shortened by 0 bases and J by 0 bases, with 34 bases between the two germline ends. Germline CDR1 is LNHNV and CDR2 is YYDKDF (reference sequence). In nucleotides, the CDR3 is TGTGCCACCAGCAGAGATGTTTCGTCCCCCGTCAGACACCAGAAAGGTCCTAGCACAGATACGCAGTATTTT. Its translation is CATSRDVSSPVRHQKGPSTDTQYF.

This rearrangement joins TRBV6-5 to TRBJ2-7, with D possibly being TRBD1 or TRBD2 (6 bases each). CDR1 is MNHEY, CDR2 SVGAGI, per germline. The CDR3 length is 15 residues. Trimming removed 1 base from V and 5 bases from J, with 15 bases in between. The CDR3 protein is CASSYFPSRGDEQYF. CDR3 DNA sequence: TGTGCCAGCAGTTACTTCCCCTCAAGGGGGGACGAGCAGTACTTC.

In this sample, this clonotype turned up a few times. The CDR3 spells CASSFWTSGGDNEQFF. In DNA, the CDR3 is TGTGCCAGCAGCTTCTGGACTAGCGGGGGGGACAATGAGCAGTTCTTC. The J gene is TRBJ2-1, the V gene TRBV7-9, with 15 positions matching TRBD2. Germline trimming cut 3 bases from V and 5 bases from J; bases unmatched to any gene: 2. The CDR3 contains 16 residues. In germline, CDR1 is SEHNR, CDR2 FQNEAQ (reference sequence).